The 10 T cell receptor beta chains given below trace back to one sample, sequenced in a study of T cells in Graves' hyperthyroidism and ophthalmopathy. Regions amplified from RNA transcripts were the TCR beta CDR3 regions. The HTBI primer set was used in a first-round RT-PCR of the TCR CDR3. TCRdb reprocessed the multiplex PCR reads with MiXCR, giving one entry per CDR3 protein. The sample includes 560,000 or so distinct CDR3 sequences, about 43% of them seen just once. The sample was peripheral blood or thyroid tissue (not recorded which). The receptors were sampled from a woman in her late teens or twenties with Graves' hyperthyroidism.

This clonotype was picked up a small number of times. The V call is TRBV19, the J call TRBJ1-1; the D gene is possibly TRBD1 (6 bases). Germline V gives CDR1 LNHDA, CDR2 SQIVND (reference sequence). Trimming pared 7 bases from V and 6 bases from J, leaving 15 bases between. This CDR3 is built from 13 residues. CDR3 bases: TGTGCCAGTACCATCACAGGGAGGGCTGAAGCTTTCTTT. Translating gives CASTITGRAEAFF.

This clonotype was picked up a small number of times. The chain recombines TRBV29-1 with TRBJ1-1; the D gene is possibly TRBD1 (5 bases). CDR1 is SQVTM, CDR2 ANQGSEA, per germline. Trimming cost V 5 bases and J 5 bases, with 15 bases left between them. The CDR3 has 13 amino acids. CDR3 loop: CSVWSGARTEAFF. As DNA, the CDR3 is TGCAGCGTTTGGAGTGGGGCGAGGACTGAAGCTTTCTTT.

The chain links TRBV6-9 to TRBJ2-5; possible D gene TRBD2, 5 bases. The CDR3 loop spans 14 amino acids. Germline assignment: CDR1 MNHGY and CDR2 SVAAGI. V was pared by 0 bases and J by 6 bases, with 11 bases between. The CDR3 sequence is CASSYSGVRKTQYF. DNA for the CDR3: TGTGCCAGCAGTTATTCGGGAGTCAGGAAGACCCAGTACTTC.

This clonotype occurred many times. The V gene is TRBV2, the J gene TRBJ2-7; a weak D match, TRBD2 (6 bases). The length of the CDR3 is 15 residues. The germline gives CDR1 SNHLY, CDR2 FYNNEI. V was cut by 3 bases and J by 0 bases, with 12 bases left in between. The CDR3 region has the DNA TGTGCCAGCAGTGAGTCGCGGGGAAGCTCCTACGAGCAGTACTTC. Translating it yields CASSESRGSSYEQYF.

V is TRBV25-1 and J is TRBJ1-6; D is possibly TRBD1 (5 bases). CDR1 MGHDK and CDR2 SYGVNS come from the germline V gene. V was trimmed by 6 bases and J by 5 bases, leaving 14 bases between them. The CDR3 runs 15 residues. CDR3 protein: CASRPTGGNNSPLHF. CDR3 nucleotide sequence: TGTGCCAGCAGACCCACGGGGGGTAATAATTCACCCCTCCACTTT.

The rearrangement joins TRBV19 to TRBJ1-5; possible D gene TRBD1, 5 bases. The CDR3 sequence is 14 residues long. The V gene lost 8 bases and the J gene lost 4 bases, with 15 bases spanning the gap. Germline V gene data show CDR1 as LNHDA and CDR2 as SQIVND (reference sequence). The CDR3 DNA reads as TGTGCCAGTTTTGGGGGAAGGAAGAATCAGCCCCAGCATTTT. This codes for CASFGGRKNQPQHF.

In its sample, this clonotype was seen many times. The chain is built from TRBV7-9 and TRBJ2-5; D is ambiguous. The CDR3 is 14 residues long. V dropped 3 bases and J dropped 1 base, with 9 bases sitting between them. CDR1 is SEHNR and CDR2 is FQNEAQ in the germline V gene (reference sequence). The CDR3 region is CASSFIQSQETQYF. The CDR3 DNA sequence: TGTGCCAGCAGCTTTATCCAGTCCCAAGAGACCCAGTACTTC.

This clonotype has at least ten counts. CDR3: CTTGQVLSGANVLTF. CDR3 nucleotides: TGTACCACCGGACAGGTCCTCTCTGGGGCCAACGTCCTGACTTTC. The chain carries TRBV2 and TRBJ2-6; 7 bases match TRBD1. Germline CDR1 reads SNHLY; CDR2 reads FYNNEI. This CDR3 contains 15 residues.

The genes are TRBV12-3 or TRBV12-4 and TRBJ1-3; 9 positions agree with TRBD1. This CDR3 is built from 16 residues. V lost 4 bases and J lost 0; bases outside the gene matches: 4. The CDR3 is CASSSLTGGSGNTIYF. The DNA of the CDR3 is TGTGCCAGCAGTTCCCTGACAGGGGGCTCTGGAAACACCATATATTTT.

A few counts support this clonotype. V and J are TRBV20-1 and TRBJ1-3; no clear D gene. Trimming took 3 bases from V and 0 from J, leaving 3 bases between them. CDR3 length equals 12 residues. Germline lookup yields CDR1 DFQATT and CDR2 SNEGSKA (reference sequence). The CDR3 sequence is CSARGSGNTIYF. In DNA, the CDR3 is TGCAGTGCTAGGGGCTCTGGAAACACCATATATTTT.